One sample yielded the 8 T cell receptor beta chains listed below, sequenced in a study of cytomegalovirus exposure and HLA in healthy donors. This table comes from immunoSEQ multiplex PCR, and its TCRdb copy is limited to in-frame clones, with some not included. The sample includes about 180,000 clones, roughly 85% of them seen just once. What was sequenced was PBMCs. These receptors all come from a man aged 18 to 29 in good health and CMV-seropositive.

V gene TRBV10-3 combines with J gene TRBJ2-3, with TRBD1 matching over 12 bases. This CDR3 contains 16 residues. The V gene's germline CDR1 is ENHRY and CDR2 SYGVKD. V lost 4 bases, J lost 2 bases, and 4 bases stayed unmatched. CDR3 coding DNA: TGTGCCATCAGTGTCGGGACAGGGGGCGTCACAGATACGCAGTATTTT. It codes for CAISVGTGGVTDTQYF.

The CDR3 here is CASSIGTGFGAYEQYF. The CDR3 DNA is TGTGCCAGCAGCATCGGAACAGGGTTTGGGGCCTACGAGCAGTACTTC. The gene calls are TRBV5-4 and TRBJ2-7, with TRBD1 as a possible D gene (6 bases). CDR1 is SGHNT and CDR2 is YYREEE in the germline V gene (reference sequence). V was clipped by 4 bases and J by 2 bases, with 19 bases between them. This CDR3 spans 16 amino acids.

The chain combines TRBV6-4 with TRBJ2-1; TRBD2 matches at 12 bases. The germline V gene encodes CDR1 MRHNA and CDR2 SNTAGT. After removal of 4 bases from V and 6 bases from J, the junction contained 1 base not matched to a gene. The CDR3 has 14 amino acids. The CDR3 sequence: CASSAGLAGNEQFF. For the CDR3, the DNA is TGTGCCAGCAGTGCGGGACTAGCGGGCAATGAGCAGTTCTTC.

This sequence joins TRBV30 and TRBJ1-2; 7 bases fit TRBD1. Germline V gives CDR1 GTSNPN, CDR2 SVGIG (reference sequence). The length of the CDR3 is 14 residues. J lost 4 bases, V lost 5 bases, and 10 bases had no gene match. The CDR3 region has the DNA TGTGCCTGGGAAGCCGGGACAGAGGGCTATGGCTACACCTTC. This sequence encodes CAWEAGTEGYGYTF.

V and J are TRBV27 and TRBJ2-7; tentatively, D is TRBD2 (5 bases). Germline CDR1 reads MNHEY; CDR2 reads SMNVEV (reference sequence). CDR3 size: 15 residues. The ends were cut back, 1 base at V and 3 bases at J, with 13 bases in the middle. The CDR3 nucleotides read TGTGCCAGCAGTTTATATACCGGGGTGGTCTACGAGCAGTACTTC. Encoded protein: CASSLYTGVVYEQYF.

The rearrangement uses TRBV5-6 and TRBJ2-1; D not resolved. The V and J ends lost 4 bases and 2 bases respectively, with 10 bases between them. The CDR3 is made up of 14 amino acids. CDR1 SGHDT and CDR2 YYEEEE come from the germline V gene. DNA for the CDR3: TGTGCCAGCAGCACCAGTTTGGCCTACAATGAGCAGTTCTTC. It is translated as CASSTSLAYNEQFF.

The rearrangement links TRBV5-1 to TRBJ1-4, with 7 bases aligning to TRBD1. CDR3 size: 16 residues. CDR1 and CDR2 from the germline V gene are SGHRS and YFSETQ. The ends lost 4 bases at V and 6 bases at J; junction bases unmatched: 12. The CDR3 bases are TGCGCCAGCAGCCTGCCGACAGGGCAGGTTCATGAAAAACTGTTTTTT. Translating it yields CASSLPTGQVHEKLFF.

The chain carries TRBV27 and TRBJ2-1; weak D call: TRBD1 (5 bases). V shed 6 bases and J shed 6 bases, with 15 bases lying between them. Germline V gene data show CDR1 as MNHEY and CDR2 as SMNVEV (reference sequence). The CDR3 consists of 14 residues. The CDR3 DNA is TGTGCCAGCAGCGAATGGGGCTTCCTCAATGAGCAGTTCTTC. Protein product: CASSEWGFLNEQFF.